The TCR beta chain described here comes from a study of cytomegalovirus exposure and HLA in healthy donors. Regarding the study as a whole: There were under 200 TCR beta chains listed as cytomegalovirus-associated. Reported findings show TCR beta sequences accurately forecast HLA-A and HLA-B alleles in most subjects. A later examination showed that TCR association rates differed by HLA locus, with DRB1 most and HLA-C fewest.

A remark on this clone: What it binds is not known.

13 Jbeta primers and 60 Vbeta primers were used for the PCR. The assay was immunoSEQ multiplex PCR, and TCRdb's table has in-frame clones only and misses some. This sample's clone table lists some 55,000 clones. Per the germline V gene, CDR1 is MNHEY and CDR2 is SVGAGI. This CDR3 contains 14 residues. Nominally healthy donors provided the samples, though records likely missed some immune exposures. The source is a woman between 35 and 50 years old in good health and CMV-seronegative. Specimen: PBMCs. This chain uses TRBV6-5 with TRBJ2-5; 7 bases line up with TRBD1. The DNA matches TRBJ2-7 better at its end, which makes the J call doubtful. CDR3 loop: CASSDVTGAYEQYF. The CDR3 DNA reads as TGTGCCAGCAGTGACGTTACAGGGGCCTACGAGCAGTACTTC.